These 17 T cell receptor beta chains came from one sample sequenced in a study of T cells in Graves' hyperthyroidism and ophthalmopathy. The CDR3 regions of TCR beta were amplified from RNA transcripts. HTBI primers were employed in a first-round RT-PCR of the TCR CDR3. From the multiplex PCR reads, TCRdb called clonotypes with MiXCR, one entry per CDR3 protein. Among about 520,000 distinct CDR3 sequences, approximately 25% were seen once, and the ten largest hold about 11%. The sample taken for sequencing was blood. The receptors derive from a woman aged 30 to 39 with Graves' ophthalmopathy.

This clonotype was picked up many times. The chain carries TRBV9 and TRBJ2-5; possible D gene TRBD1, 8 bases. Germline V gives CDR1 SGDLS, CDR2 YYNGEE. The CDR3 extends over 16 amino acids. Trimming pared 0 bases from V and 2 bases from J, leaving 14 bases between. CDR3 amino acids: CASSVAGQGGQETQYF. CDR3 nucleotides: TGTGCCAGCAGCGTAGCTGGACAGGGAGGGCAAGAGACCCAGTACTTC.

This clonotype was seen only a few times. This chain uses TRBV9 with TRBJ1-1; D gene uncertain. This CDR3 region has 14 residues. V gave up 0 bases and J gave up 4 bases, with 10 bases separating them. Germline V lookup: CDR1 SGDLS, CDR2 YYNGEE. In nucleotides, the CDR3 is TGTGCCAGCAGCGTAGGGGCGGTGAGCACTGAAGCTTTCTTT. Translating gives CASSVGAVSTEAFF.

This clonotype came up many times. DNA for the CDR3: TGTGCCAGCAGTTCCCAGGGCAACGAGCAGTACTTC. As protein: CASSSQGNEQYF. The chain links TRBV12-3 or TRBV12-4 to TRBJ2-7, with TRBD1 as a possible D gene (5 bases). V lost 4 bases and J lost 5, with 9 bases in between. This CDR3 is 12 amino acids long.

This clonotype was observed at least ten times. V usage is TRBV6-1 and J usage is TRBJ2-5; D gene uncertain. Looked up from germline, CDR1 is MNHNS and CDR2 is SASEGT. V lost 5 bases to trimming and J lost 5 bases, with 9 bases between them. The CDR3 is made up of 12 amino acids. CDR3 nucleotides: TGTGCCAGCAGTCCCGTCAGGGAGACCCAGTACTTC. Protein sequence: CASSPVRETQYF.

This clonotype has at least ten counts. The chain uses TRBV11-1 and TRBJ1-1, with D perhaps TRBD1 (5 bases). The ends were cut back, 5 bases at V and 5 bases at J, with 21 bases in the middle. Germline CDR1 reads SGHAT; CDR2 reads FQDESV (reference sequence). The CDR3 runs to 16 residues. In DNA form, the CDR3 reads TGTGCCAGCAGCCCCATCAGGGTGGGAAGAAGGACTGAAGCTTTCTTT. Translation gives CASSPIRVGRRTEAFF.

On this clonotype: This clone may be a read error of a much larger clone one base away. This chain links TRBV28 with TRBJ2-7; the D gene could be TRBD1 or TRBD2 (6 bases each). The CDR3 extends over 18 amino acids. CDR1 and CDR2 (germline): MDHEN, SYDVKM. Trimming cost V 10 bases and J 3 bases, with 31 bases left between them. The CDR3 loop is CATERALAFNQGGYEQYF. Here the CDR3 DNA reads TGTGCCACAGAGAGAGCTCTAGCGTTCAATCAAGGGGGCTACGAGCAGTACTTC.

This clonotype was recorded a few times. The gene calls are TRBV12-3 or TRBV12-4 and TRBJ1-3, with TRBD1 as a possible D gene (6 bases). CDR3 length: 15 residues. The V gene lost 3 bases and the J gene lost 0 bases, with 9 bases spanning the gap. The CDR3, as DNA: TGTGCCAGCAGTTTTCAGGGGTTCTCTGGAAACACCATATATTTT. Its protein is CASSFQGFSGNTIYF.

Concerning this clonotype itself: Given a much more abundant clone one base away, this may be a read error. The chain has TRBV4-2 and TRBJ2-6; D is perhaps TRBD1 (5 bases). CDR1 is LGHNA and CDR2 is YNFKEQ in the germline V gene. The CDR3 totals 17 residues. CDR3 sequence reads: CASSQGQNPSGADVLTF. DNA of the CDR3: TGTGCCAGCAGCCAAGGCCAGAACCCCTCTGGGGCCGACGTCCTGACTTTC.

This clonotype was detected a few times. This sequence joins TRBV6-5 and TRBJ1-2; D ambiguous. Between the trimmed V and J ends, which lost 4 bases and 5 bases, there was a span of 11 bases. Germline CDR1 reads MNHEY; CDR2 reads SVGAGI. The CDR3 runs 13 residues. CDR3 protein: CASSSARAYGYTF. CDR3 DNA sequence: TGTGCCAGCAGTTCCGCAAGGGCGTATGGCTACACCTTC.

In this sample, this clonotype turned up many times. The gene calls are TRBV9 and TRBJ2-2; 12 nucleotides align to TRBD2. The CDR3 is made up of 15 amino acids. Per the germline V gene, CDR1 is SGDLS and CDR2 is YYNGEE. Germline trimming cut 4 bases from V and 5 bases from J; bases unmatched to any gene: 3. The CDR3 DNA reads as TGTGCCAGCAGCCCTAGCGGGGGGGGAACCGGGGAGCTGTTTTTT. Its protein is CASSPSGGGTGELFF.

This clonotype was counted many times. V and J are TRBV5-1 and TRBJ1-1; 7 nucleotides line up with TRBD1. The trim removed 0 bases at V and 7 bases at J, leaving 6 bases unmatched. The V gene's germline CDR1 is SGHRS and CDR2 YFSETQ. The CDR3 covers 14 residues. CDR3 nucleotide sequence: TGCGCCAGCAGCTTGGGACAGGGTATCAATGAAGCTTTCTTT. Translation gives CASSLGQGINEAFF.

This clonotype has a count of ten or more. The CDR3 DNA sequence: TGTGCCAGCAGAGGCTACCGGGACACCAGTCCCTATGGCTACACCTTC. Protein product: CASRGYRDTSPYGYTF. This rearrangement joins TRBV2 to TRBJ1-2; weak D call: TRBD1 (6 bases). This CDR3 contains 16 residues. Germline CDR1 is SNHLY and CDR2 is FYNNEI. Trimming pared 6 bases from V and 4 bases from J, leaving 21 bases between.

This clonotype showed up many times. The chain combines TRBV6-5 with TRBJ1-2; 9 positions match TRBD1. Germline V gene lookup returns CDR1 MNHEY and CDR2 SVGAGI. The length of the CDR3 is 17 residues. After removal of 4 bases from V and 4 bases from J, the junction contained 13 bases not matched to a gene. CDR3 residues: CASSLWTGDSGGYGYTF. The CDR3 DNA follows: TGTGCCAGCAGTTTGTGGACAGGGGACTCGGGGGGCTATGGCTACACCTTC.

Details on this clonotype: Compared with germline, one end of the junction differs, possibly owing to a read error. The gene calls are TRBV6-1 and TRBJ1-2, with D possibly TRBD1 on 6 matching bases. Germline loops: CDR1 MNHNS, CDR2 SASEGT. The CDR3 loop spans 12 amino acids. The CDR3 is CASRLGAYGYTF. The CDR3 DNA sequence: TGTGCCTCGAGACTGGGGGCATATGGTTACACCTTC.

V is TRBV12-3 or TRBV12-4 and J is TRBJ1-1; D gene ambiguous. The CDR3 spans 15 residues. Trimming stripped 6 bases from V and 0 bases from J, with 14 bases between. The CDR3 sequence: CASSLTSGVNTEAFF. As DNA, the CDR3 is TGTGCCAGCAGCCTCACTTCCGGAGTGAACACTGAAGCTTTCTTT.

This clonotype occurred many times. The rearrangement joins TRBV6-5 to TRBJ1-5, with D unclear. From germline, CDR1 is MNHEY and CDR2 SVGAGI. The CDR3 contains 15 residues. V was cut by 4 bases and J by 0 bases, with 10 bases left in between. The CDR3 reads CASSWVATSNQPQHF. CDR3 coding DNA: TGTGCCAGCAGTTGGGTAGCCACTAGCAATCAGCCCCAGCATTTT.

The V gene is TRBV14, the J gene TRBJ1-1; TRBD1 might be the D (6 bases). Trimming removed 0 bases from V and 2 bases from J, with 10 bases in between. The CDR3 extends over 15 amino acids. Germline-derived CDR1 and CDR2 are SGHDN and FVKESK. In DNA, the CDR3 is TGTGCCAGCAGCCAAGATGACAGGTTAAACACTGAAGCTTTCTTT. Its protein product is CASSQDDRLNTEAFF.